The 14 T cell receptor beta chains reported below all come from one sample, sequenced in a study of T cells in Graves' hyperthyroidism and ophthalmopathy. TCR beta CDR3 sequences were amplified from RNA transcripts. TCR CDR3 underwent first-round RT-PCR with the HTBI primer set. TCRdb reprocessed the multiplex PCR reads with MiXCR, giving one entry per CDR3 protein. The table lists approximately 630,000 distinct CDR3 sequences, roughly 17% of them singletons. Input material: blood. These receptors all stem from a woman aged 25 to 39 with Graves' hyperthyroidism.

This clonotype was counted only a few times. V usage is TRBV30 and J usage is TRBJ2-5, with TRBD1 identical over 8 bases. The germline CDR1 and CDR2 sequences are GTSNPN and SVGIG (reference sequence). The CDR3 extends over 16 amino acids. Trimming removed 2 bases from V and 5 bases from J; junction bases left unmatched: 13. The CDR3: CAWSSWGSGGEETQYF. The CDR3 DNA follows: TGTGCCTGGAGTAGCTGGGGGTCAGGGGGCGAGGAGACCCAGTACTTC.

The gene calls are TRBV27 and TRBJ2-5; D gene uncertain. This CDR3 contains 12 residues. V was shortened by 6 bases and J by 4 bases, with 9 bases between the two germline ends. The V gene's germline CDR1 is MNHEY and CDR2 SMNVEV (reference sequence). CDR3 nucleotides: TGTGCCAGCAGACGACCCGGAGAGACCCAGTACTTC. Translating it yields CASRRPGETQYF.

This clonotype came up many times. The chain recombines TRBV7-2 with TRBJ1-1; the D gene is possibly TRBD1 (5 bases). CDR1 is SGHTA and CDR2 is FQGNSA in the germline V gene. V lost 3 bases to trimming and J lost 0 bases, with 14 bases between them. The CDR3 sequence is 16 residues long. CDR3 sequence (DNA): TGTGCCAGCAGCTTCCCCGAGGGGAGGATGAACACTGAAGCTTTCTTT. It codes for CASSFPEGRMNTEAFF.

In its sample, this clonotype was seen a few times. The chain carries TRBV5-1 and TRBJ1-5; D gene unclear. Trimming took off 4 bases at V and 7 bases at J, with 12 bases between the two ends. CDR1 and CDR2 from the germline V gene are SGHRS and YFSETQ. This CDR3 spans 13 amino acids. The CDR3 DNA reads TGCGCCAGCAGCGGCCACGGGGAACAGCCCCAGCATTTT. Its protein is CASSGHGEQPQHF.

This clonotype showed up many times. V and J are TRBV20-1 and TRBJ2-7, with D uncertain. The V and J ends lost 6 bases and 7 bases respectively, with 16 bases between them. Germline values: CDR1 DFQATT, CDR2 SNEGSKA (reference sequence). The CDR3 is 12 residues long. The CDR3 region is CSASPPRMEQYF. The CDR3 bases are TGCAGTGCCTCCCCCCCCAGGATGGAGCAGTACTTC.

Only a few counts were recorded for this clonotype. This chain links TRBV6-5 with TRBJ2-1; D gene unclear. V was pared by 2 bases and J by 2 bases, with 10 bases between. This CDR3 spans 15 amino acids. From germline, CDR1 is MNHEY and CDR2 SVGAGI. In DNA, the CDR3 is TGTGCCAGCAGTTACACGGTAGCCCCCTACAATGAGCAGTTCTTC. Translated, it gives CASSYTVAPYNEQFF.

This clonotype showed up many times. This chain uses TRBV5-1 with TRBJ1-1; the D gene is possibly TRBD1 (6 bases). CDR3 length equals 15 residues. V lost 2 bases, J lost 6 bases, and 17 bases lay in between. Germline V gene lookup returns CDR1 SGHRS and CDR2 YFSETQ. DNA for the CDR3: TGCGCCAGCAGCTTAAGGGTAAAGGGGGACGCTGAAGCTTTCTTT. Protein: CASSLRVKGDAEAFF. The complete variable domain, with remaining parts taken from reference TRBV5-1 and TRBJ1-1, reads KAGVTQTPRYLIKTRGQQVTLSCSPISGHRSVSWYQQTPGQGLQFLFEYFSETQRNKGNFPGRFSGRQFSNSRSEMNVSTLELGDSALYLCASSLRVKGDAEAFFGQGTRLTVV.

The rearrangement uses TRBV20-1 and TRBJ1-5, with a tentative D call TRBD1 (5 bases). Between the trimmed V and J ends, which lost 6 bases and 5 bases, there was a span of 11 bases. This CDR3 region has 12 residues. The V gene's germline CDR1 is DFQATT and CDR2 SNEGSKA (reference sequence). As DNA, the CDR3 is TGCAGTGCCAGGGACTGGGATCAGCCCCAGCATTTT. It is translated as CSARDWDQPQHF.

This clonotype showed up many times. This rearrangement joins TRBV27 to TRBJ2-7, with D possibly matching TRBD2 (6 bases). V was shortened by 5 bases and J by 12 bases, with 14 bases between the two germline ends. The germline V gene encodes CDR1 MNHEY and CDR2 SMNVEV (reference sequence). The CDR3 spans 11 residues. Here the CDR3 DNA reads TGTGCCAGCAGTCAGGGACTTCTTTCGTACTTC. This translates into CASSQGLLSYF.

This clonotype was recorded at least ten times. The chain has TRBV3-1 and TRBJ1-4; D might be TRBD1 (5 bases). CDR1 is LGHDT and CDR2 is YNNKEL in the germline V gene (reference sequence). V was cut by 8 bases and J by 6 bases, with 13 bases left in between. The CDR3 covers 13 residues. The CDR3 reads CASAQDRHEKLFF. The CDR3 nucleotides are TGTGCCAGCGCACAGGATAGGCATGAAAAACTGTTTTTT.

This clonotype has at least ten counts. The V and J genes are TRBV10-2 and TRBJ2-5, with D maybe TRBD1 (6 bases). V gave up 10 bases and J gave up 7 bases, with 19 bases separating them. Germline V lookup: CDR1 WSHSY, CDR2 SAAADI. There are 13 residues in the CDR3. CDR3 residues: CATRNRELGTQYF. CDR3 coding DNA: TGCGCCACCCGAAACAGGGAGTTAGGGACCCAGTACTTC.

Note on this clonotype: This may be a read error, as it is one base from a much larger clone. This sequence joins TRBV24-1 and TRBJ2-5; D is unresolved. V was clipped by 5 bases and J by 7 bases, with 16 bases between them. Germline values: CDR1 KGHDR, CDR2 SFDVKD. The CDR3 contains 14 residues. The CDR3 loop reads CATSGADLWGTQYF. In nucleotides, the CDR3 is TGTGCCACCAGTGGGGCAGATTTGTGGGGGACCCAGTACTTC.

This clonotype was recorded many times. CDR3 sequence (DNA): TGTGCCAGCAGACTCCGGGACGGTGAAGCTTTCTTT. This encodes CASRLRDGEAFF. The chain has TRBV6-1 and TRBJ1-1, with D perhaps TRBD1 (5 bases). Trimming left V 6 bases short and J 7 bases short, with 12 bases between. Germline lookup yields CDR1 MNHNS and CDR2 SASEGT. The CDR3 runs 12 residues.

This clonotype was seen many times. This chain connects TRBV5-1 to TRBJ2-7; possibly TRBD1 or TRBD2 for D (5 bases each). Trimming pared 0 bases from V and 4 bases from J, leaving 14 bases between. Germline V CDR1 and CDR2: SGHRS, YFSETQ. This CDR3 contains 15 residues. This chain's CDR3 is CASSLAPGQGYEQYF. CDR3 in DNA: TGCGCCAGCAGCTTGGCGCCGGGGCAAGGTTACGAGCAGTACTTC. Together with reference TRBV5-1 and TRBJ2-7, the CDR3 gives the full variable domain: KAGVTQTPRYLIKTRGQQVTLSCSPISGHRSVSWYQQTPGQGLQFLFEYFSETQRNKGNFPGRFSGRQFSNSRSEMNVSTLELGDSALYLCASSLAPGQGYEQYFGPGTRLTVT.